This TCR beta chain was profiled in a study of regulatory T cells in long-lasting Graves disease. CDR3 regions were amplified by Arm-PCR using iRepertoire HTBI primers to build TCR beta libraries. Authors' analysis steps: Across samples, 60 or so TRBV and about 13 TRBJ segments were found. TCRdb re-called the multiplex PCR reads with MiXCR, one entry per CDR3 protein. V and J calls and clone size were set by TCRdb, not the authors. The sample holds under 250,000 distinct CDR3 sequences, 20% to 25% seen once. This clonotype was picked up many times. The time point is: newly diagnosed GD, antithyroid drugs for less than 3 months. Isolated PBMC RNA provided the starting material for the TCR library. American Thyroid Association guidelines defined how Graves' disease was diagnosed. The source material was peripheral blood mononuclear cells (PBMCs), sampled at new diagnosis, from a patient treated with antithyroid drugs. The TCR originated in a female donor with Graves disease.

CDR3 residues: CASSYSTGGSNQPQHF. CDR3 nucleotides: TGTGCCAGCAGTTACTCAACAGGGGGCAGCAATCAGCCCCAGCATTTT. V usage is TRBV6-5 and J usage is TRBJ1-5; 9 nucleotides align to TRBD1. Germline V gene sequence: CDR1 MNHEY, CDR2 SVGAGI. Trimming cost V 0 bases and J 1 base; bases outside gene matches: 1. This CDR3 is 16 amino acids long.